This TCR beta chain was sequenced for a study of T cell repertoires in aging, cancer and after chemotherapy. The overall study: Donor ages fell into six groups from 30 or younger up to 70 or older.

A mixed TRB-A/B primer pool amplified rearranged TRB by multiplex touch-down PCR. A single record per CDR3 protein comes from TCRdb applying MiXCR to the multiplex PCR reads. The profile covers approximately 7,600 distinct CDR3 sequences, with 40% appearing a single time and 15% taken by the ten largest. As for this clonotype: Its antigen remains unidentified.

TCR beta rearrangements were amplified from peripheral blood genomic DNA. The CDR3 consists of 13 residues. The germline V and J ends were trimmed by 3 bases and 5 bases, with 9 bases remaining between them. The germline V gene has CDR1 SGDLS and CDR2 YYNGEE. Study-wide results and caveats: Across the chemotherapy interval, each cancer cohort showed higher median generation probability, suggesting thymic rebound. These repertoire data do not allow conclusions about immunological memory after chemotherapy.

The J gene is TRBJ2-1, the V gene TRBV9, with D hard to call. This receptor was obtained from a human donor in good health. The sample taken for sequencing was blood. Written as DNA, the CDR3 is TGTGCCAGCAGCGGTGGTGCGCACAATGAGCAGTTCTTC. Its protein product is CASSGGAHNEQFF.